Sequencing of this TCR beta chain was carried out in a study of CD8+ T cells in alopecia areata. General observations from the study: A single nonresponder leaves the baseline CD8+ expansion link to response uncertain.

Points on this clone: Its antigen is not identified.

cDNA serving as the sequencing template came from extracted, reverse transcribed RNA. Profiled with immunoSEQ multiplex PCR; TCRdb holds only in-frame clones, not every one. The data show some 100,000 clones, roughly 58% seen once. Specified treatment: oral pan-JAK inhibitor, 5-10 mg twice daily. The V gene's germline CDR1 is MNHEY and CDR2 SMNVEV (reference sequence). V dropped 10 bases and J dropped 5 bases, with 24 bases sitting between them. CDR3 length: 16 amino acids. J is TRBJ2-1 and V is TRBV27, with D maybe TRBD1 (6 bases). This receptor was obtained from a human donor with alopecia areata. The input for sequencing was CD8+ T cells sorted from blood, taken at week 4, from a patient treated with tofacitinib. CDR3 sequence reads: CATLTRQDPNNNEQFF. CDR3 sequence (DNA): TGTGCCACTTTAACCCGACAGGACCCTAACAACAATGAGCAGTTCTTC.